Only a few counts were recorded for the clone carrying this T cell receptor (beta chain). These data belong to a study of blood T cell repertoires in COVID-19. Study context: The origin of the acute and convalescent COVID-19 samples was the United States, Italy and Spain. Sample material is recorded as cDNA or gDNA derived from T cells, B-cell-depleted T cells, or PBMCs.

V dropped 4 bases and J dropped 2 bases, with 16 bases sitting between them. Germline V lookup: CDR1 SGHNT, CDR2 YYREEE (reference sequence). This CDR3 region has 15 residues. Original processing notes: Amplifying reference gene primers gave estimates of nucleated cell counts. Profiling relied on immunoSEQ multiplex PCR, and the TCRdb table lists in-frame clones only, not all of them. That table supplies the V and J calls and clone size; D and trimming were determined from the DNA. The profile shows 95,000 or so clones, 84% of them singletons. Sequenced: peripheral blood. The rearrangement joins TRBV5-4 to TRBJ2-7; maybe TRBD1 (6 bases). This TCR came from a human donor in a cohort sampled during active COVID-19. The CDR3 loop is CASSPDRTQAYEQYF. The DNA of the CDR3 is TGTGCCAGCAGCCCAGACAGGACCCAAGCCTACGAGCAGTACTTC.